The entry below gives a single T cell receptor beta chain sequence along with its context. Other DNA sequences in the same sample also yield this CDR3. The data were taken from a study of shared clonotypes between healthy human individuals. The ends were cut back, 6 bases at V and 2 bases at J, with 11 bases in the middle. Germline values: CDR1 MDHEN, CDR2 SYDVKM. The CDR3 contains 14 residues. Only in-frame clones appear in the TCRdb table, and some are missing; sequencing was by immunoSEQ multiplex PCR. The sample yields fewer than 3 million clones, around 92% seen once. V gene TRBV28 combines with J gene TRBJ1-5; a weak D match, TRBD1 (6 bases). The sequenced material came from naive CD4+ T cells from PBMCs. Noted subset: CD45RA+ positively selected. This TCR was recovered from a man younger than 35 in good health. Some clones in this sample may be carry-over from other donors' samples. The CDR3 protein is CASRRGGGNQPQHF. DNA of the CDR3: TGTGCCAGCAGAAGAGGGGGAGGCAATCAGCCCCAGCATTTT.